A single sample gave rise to the 23 T cell receptor delta chains below, sequenced in a study of Vδ1+ human thymocytes. The study, taken as a whole, reports: Thymic TRG and TRD repertoires appeared highly polyclonal.

Sequences come from RNA converted to cDNA by reverse transcription. Pooled V-gene forward primers with one constant-region reverse primer generated the CDR3 amplicons by multiplex PCR. TCRdb re-called the multiplex PCR reads through CATT. The sample holds about 25,000 delta-chain clones, 25% to 35% seen once. Antigens of these TCRs are unknown. Sequenced sample: Vdelta1+ gamma-delta thymocytes from the thymus. Subset here: FACS-sorted CD3+ TCRalphabeta- TCRVdelta1+ TCRVdelta2- thymocytes. The receptors come from a boy under three years old who had congenital heart surgery.

This clone is a singleton in its sample. The V call is TRDV2, the J call TRDJ2, with 9 bases lining up with TRDD3. Trimming took 8 bases from V and 0 from J; bases not matched to a gene: 9. CDR1 and CDR2 from the germline V gene are GEAIGNYY and EKD. The CDR3 runs to 16 residues. The CDR3 DNA is TGTGCCTCGTATCGGGTGGGGGATACTTTGACAGCACAACTCTTCTTT. Protein sequence: CASYRVGDTLTAQLFF.

Of note for this clone: A read error may explain this, as a much larger clone is one base away. Within the sample, other DNA sequences also encode this same CDR3. This sequence joins TRDV1 and TRDJ1; TRDD3 matches 8 bases. Germline V lookup: CDR1 TSWWSYY, CDR2 QGS. CDR3 size: 21 residues. With 0 bases clipped from V and 0 bases from J, the junction kept 18 bases outside the gene matches. The CDR3 is CALGELVPPYDGGIYTDKLIF. CDR3 in DNA: TGTGCTCTTGGGGAACTCGTACCCCCCTACGATGGGGGGATATACACCGATAAACTCATCTTT.

In its sample, this clone was seen many times. The chain links TRDV1 to TRDJ1; unclear D gene. With 2 bases removed from V and 3 bases from J, the gap between germline ends came to 22 bases. Germline lookup yields CDR1 TSWWSYY and CDR2 QGS. The CDR3 is 18 residues long. This CDR3 reads CALGEERRSGVRPDKLIF. In DNA, the CDR3 is TGTGCTCTTGGGGAAGAAAGGCGCAGCGGGGTACGACCCGATAAACTCATCTTT.

This clone has only a few counts. The chain recombines TRDV1 with TRDJ1, with 8 bases aligning to TRDD3. CDR1 and CDR2 from the germline V gene are TSWWSYY and QGS. Unmatched junction bases numbered 21, after V lost 0 bases and J lost 0 bases. This CDR3 is built from 22 residues. CDR3 protein: CALGELCSPVTGGTVYTDKLIF. The CDR3 bases are TGTGCTCTTGGGGAACTTTGTTCCCCCGTAACTGGGGGGACTGTCTACACCGATAAACTCATCTTT.

This clone ranks as medium-sized. This rearrangement joins TRDV1 to TRDJ1; a weak D match, TRDD3 (5 bases). The CDR3 is made up of 17 amino acids. V lost 4 bases and J lost 1, with 19 bases in between. CDR1 is TSWWSYY, CDR2 QGS, per germline. DNA for the CDR3: TGTGCTCTTGGGGTCCAATCATACGCAGGGGGCACCGATAAACTCATCTTT. This translates into CALGVQSYAGGTDKLIF.

The rearrangement uses TRDV1 and TRDJ1; 13 bases align to TRDD3. Germline values: CDR1 TSWWSYY, CDR2 QGS. The CDR3 consists of 23 residues. Trimming at V came to 1 base and at J to 7 bases, leaving 27 bases not matched to a gene. CDR3 DNA sequence: TGTGCTCTTGGGGAACGTCTATGCCTTCCAAAAAACTGGGGGATACGCGTATCGGGTAAACTCATCTTT. As protein: CALGERLCLPKNWGIRVSGKLIF.

About this clone itself: A much larger clone differs from this one at a single base, so this may be a read error. This chain joins TRDV1 and TRDJ1, with TRDD3 matching 7 bases. V was clipped by 2 bases and J by 6 bases; unmatched bases: 21. The CDR3 spans 19 residues. Germline V gene sequence: CDR1 TSWWSYY, CDR2 QGS. The CDR3 loop reads CALGERSLINGWGPNKLIF. The DNA of the CDR3 is TGTGCTCTTGGGGAAAGGTCCCTGATTAACGGCTGGGGGCCCAATAAACTCATCTTT.

This clone was found a few times. The V and J genes are TRDV1 and TRDJ1, with TRDD3 matching 11 bases. V lost 0 bases and J lost 8; bases outside the gene matches: 17. Germline V gene sequence: CDR1 TSWWSYY, CDR2 QGS. The length of the CDR3 is 19 residues. DNA of the CDR3: TGTGCTCTTGGGGAACTGGGGCCCCTACGTATGGGGGATACGAAAAAACTCATCTTT. It translates to CALGELGPLRMGDTKKLIF.

Within the sample, this clone is medium-sized. The chain links TRDV1 to TRDJ1, with D possibly TRDD2 on 6 matching bases. CDR1 and CDR2 (germline): TSWWSYY, QGS. The V and J ends lost 0 bases and 0 bases respectively, with 14 bases between them. The CDR3 loop spans 17 amino acids. The CDR3 is CALGELSYQTYTDKLIF. CDR3 bases: TGTGCTCTTGGGGAACTCTCCTACCAGACGTACACCGATAAACTCATCTTT.

The chain joins TRDV1 to TRDJ1; 10 bases fit TRDD3. The CDR3 is 21 residues long. CDR1 is TSWWSYY and CDR2 is QGS in the germline V gene. V shed 0 bases, J shed 3 bases, and the junction held 19 bases outside the gene matches. The CDR3 here is CALGELWLRGIRTLDSDKLIF. The CDR3, as DNA: TGTGCTCTTGGGGAACTTTGGCTCCGGGGGATACGGACCCTTGACTCCGATAAACTCATCTTT.

This clone was seen a few times. The same CDR3 can be traced to other DNA sequences in this sample. The chain carries TRDV1 and TRDJ1, with D tentatively TRDD3 (5 bases). CDR1 and CDR2 (germline): TSWWSYY, QGS. Trimming cost V 3 bases and J 1 base, with 15 bases left between them. The CDR3 consists of 16 residues. CDR3 bases: TGTGCTCTTGGGGAGCCATCCAAGTGGGGCACCGATAAACTCATCTTT. This gives the protein CALGEPSKWGTDKLIF.

The chain recombines TRDV1 with TRDJ1, with a tentative D call TRDD3 (5 bases). V lost 0 bases and J 1 base, leaving 9 bases between the germline ends. From germline, CDR1 is TSWWSYY and CDR2 QGS. This CDR3 has 15 amino acids. CDR3 DNA sequence: TGTGCTCTTGGGGAACTAGGGGGGCTCACCGATAAACTCATCTTT. Translation gives CALGELGGLTDKLIF.

V usage is TRDV1 and J usage is TRDJ1, with TRDD2 as a possible D gene (6 bases). V was clipped by 4 bases and J by 0 bases, with 18 bases between them. Germline-derived CDR1 and CDR2 are TSWWSYY and QGS. This CDR3 has 17 residues. CDR3 protein: CALGGPSAPKYTDKLIF. The CDR3 region has the DNA TGTGCTCTTGGGGGCCCTTCCGCACCCAAGTACACCGATAAACTCATCTTT.

This clone was counted between two and nine times. The chain joins TRDV1 to TRDJ1; 11 bases match TRDD3. The CDR3 sequence is 22 residues long. The V gene's germline CDR1 is TSWWSYY and CDR2 QGS. V lost 0 bases, J lost 4 bases, and 22 bases stayed unmatched. The CDR3 DNA sequence: TGTGCTCTTGGGGAACTCCGCTCCTTAACTGGGGGATATTGGGAGTACATCGATAAACTCATCTTT. This codes for CALGELRSLTGGYWEYIDKLIF.

The sample holds a few counts of this clone. The V call is TRDV1, the J call TRDJ1, with 10 bases aligning to TRDD3. The CDR3 is 21 residues long. V was clipped by 2 bases and J by 7 bases; unmatched bases: 25. Germline CDR1 TSWWSYY, CDR2 QGS. CDR3 protein: CALGETHGVSYVGGYFAKLIF. CDR3 nucleotides: TGTGCTCTTGGGGAAACCCATGGGGTTAGCTACGTTGGGGGATACTTCGCTAAACTCATCTTT.

In its sample, this clone ranks as medium-sized. The gene calls are TRDV1 and TRDJ1; TRDD3 aligns across 10 bases. Looked up from germline, CDR1 is TSWWSYY and CDR2 is QGS. The CDR3 runs to 21 residues. The ends lost 4 bases at V and 0 bases at J; junction bases unmatched: 20. CDR3 loop: CALGVPHLSYATGGYTDKLIF. The CDR3, as DNA: TGTGCTCTTGGGGTGCCCCACCTTTCCTACGCGACTGGGGGATACACCGATAAACTCATCTTT.

There are a few counts of this clone. The sample contains more than one DNA sequence encoding this CDR3. The chain recombines TRDV1 with TRDJ1, with TRDD2 matching over 9 bases. Germline-derived CDR1 and CDR2 are TSWWSYY and QGS. CDR3 length: 21 residues. V lost 2 bases, J lost 7 bases, and 26 bases stayed unmatched. The CDR3 bases are TGTGCTCTTGGGGAAAAGGTCCTTCCTACTAGGGGTATGTCGATCCCCGGTAAACTCATCTTT. Translating gives CALGEKVLPTRGMSIPGKLIF.

This clone has a handful of counts. The chain uses TRDV1 and TRDJ1, with TRDD3 as a possible D gene (6 bases). Trimming pared 2 bases from V and 3 bases from J, leaving 22 bases between. The CDR3 length is 18 residues. The V gene's germline CDR1 is TSWWSYY and CDR2 QGS. The CDR3 DNA follows: TGTGCTCTTGGGGAAACGTGGTCTGGGGATCCCGGGGCCGATAAACTCATCTTT. Its translation is CALGETWSGDPGADKLIF.

For this clone: The germline gene is not matched at one end of the junction; a read error may be the cause. Other DNA sequences of this sample code for an identical CDR3. The rearrangement joins TRDV1 to TRDJ1; the match to TRDD3 covers 9 bases. The CDR3 sequence is 19 residues long. Germline V gene sequence: CDR1 TSWWSYY, CDR2 QGS. DNA of the CDR3: TGTGCTCTTGGGACCCCGCGGCCCGGCTACTGGGGGAGCACCGACAAACTCATCTTT. Translation: CALGTPRPGYWGSTDKLIF.

This clone is labeled medium-sized (0.01 to 0.1%). The chain uses TRDV1 and TRDJ2; D unresolved. Germline V gives CDR1 TSWWSYY, CDR2 QGS. V shed 1 base and J shed 4 bases, with 13 bases lying between them. This CDR3 has 16 amino acids. For the CDR3, the DNA is TGTGCTCTTGGGGAACCCTCGCGTACACGGACAGCACAACTCTTCTTT. Its protein product is CALGEPSRTRTAQLFF.

The chain joins TRDV1 to TRDJ1; D might be TRDD2 or TRDD3, each matching 7 bases. V was trimmed by 2 bases and J by 2 bases, leaving 30 bases between them. Germline V gene sequence: CDR1 TSWWSYY, CDR2 QGS. This CDR3 spans 21 amino acids. The CDR3 protein is CALGETGFLRRPGGLTDKLIF. CDR3 coding DNA: TGTGCTCTTGGGGAAACGGGATTCCTACGTCGGCCTGGGGGGTTAACCGATAAACTCATCTTT.

This clone is medium-sized by share. The V gene is TRDV1, the J gene TRDJ1, with TRDD2 as a possible D gene (6 bases). This CDR3 has 17 amino acids. The V end was cut by 2 bases, the J end by 3 bases, with 19 bases between. CDR1 is TSWWSYY, CDR2 QGS, per germline. CDR3 DNA sequence: TGTGCTCTTGGGGAAGTCCTACGCCTACGCCACTCCGATAAACTCATCTTT. Translating gives CALGEVLRLRHSDKLIF.

This clone was detected a few times. The chain has TRDV1 and TRDJ1, with 7 positions matching TRDD3. The CDR3 length is 16 residues. Germline CDR1 reads TSWWSYY; CDR2 reads QGS. The junction had 18 bases not matched to a gene; V was cut back by 5 bases and J by 9 bases. This CDR3 is CALGKEEGRWGNELIF. CDR3 sequence (DNA): TGTGCTCTTGGGAAAGAGGAGGGGAGGTGGGGGAATGAACTCATCTTT.